The rows below give T cell receptor beta chains drawn from one sample of a study of T cells in Graves' hyperthyroidism and ophthalmopathy. A single record per CDR3 protein comes from TCRdb applying MiXCR to the multiplex PCR reads. The sample holds 90,000 to 120,000 distinct CDR3 sequences, about 17% seen once. The sequenced sample was blood. The origin of the receptors is a woman aged 45-65 years with Graves' hyperthyroidism. Each CDR3 is given with its conserved first and last residue. A D gene is named only where the DNA matches it firmly. Size tells how often a clone was seen (once, few, many) or the class of an expanded clone, and some rows leave it out.

V: TRBV5-1
size: many
J: TRBJ2-6
D: NA
DNA: TGCGCCAGCAGCAGGGGCCTCTCTGGGGCCAACGTCCTGACTTTC
CDR3: CASSRGLSGANVLTF

V: TRBV3-1
size: many
J: TRBJ2-5
D: NA
DNA: TGTGCCAGCAGCCAAGAGGCGGGTAGACAAGAGACCCAGTACTTC
CDR3: CASSQEAGRQETQYF

V: TRBV2
size: many
J: TRBJ2-7
D: NA
DNA: TGTGCCAGCAGCCGAGCCTTCAGGACGGACGAGCAGTACTTC
CDR3: CASSRAFRTDEQYF

V: TRBV18
size: many
J: TRBJ2-7
D: TRBD2
DNA: TGTGCCAGCTCACCACGGCTCGGGGGAGGGCGCCCCTACGAGCAGTACTTC
CDR3: CASSPRLGGGRPYEQYF

V: TRBV18
size: few
J: TRBJ2-3
D: TRBD2
DNA: TGTGCCAGCTCACCACCCGGGACTAGCGGTAGCACAGATACGCAGTATTTT
CDR3: CASSPPGTSGSTDTQYF

V: TRBV6-5
size: many
J: TRBJ1-5
D: NA
DNA: TGTGCCAGCAGTTACACATCTGGATCCGATCAGCCCCAGCATTTT
CDR3: CASSYTSGSDQPQHF

V: TRBV20-1
size: many
J: TRBJ1-3
D: NA
DNA: TGCAGTGCTCAGGCCGGGGGATCTGGAAACACCATATATTTT
CDR3: CSAQAGGSGNTIYF

V: TRBV28
size: NA
J: TRBJ2-1
D: TRBD2
DNA: TGTGCCAGCAGTTTCCGCGTAGCGGGAGATCGGAATGAGCAGTTCTTC
CDR3: CASSFRVAGDRNEQFF

V: TRBV15
size: NA
J: TRBJ2-4
D: TRBD2
DNA: TGTGCCACCAGCAGATTTGCGGGAGATTTTTTAAGCGCGGCCAAAAACATTCAGTACTTC
CDR3: CATSRFAGDFLSAAKNIQYF

V: TRBV7-9
size: many
J: TRBJ1-1
D: NA
DNA: TGTGCCAGCAGCCCCTGGACCACGAACACTGAAGCTTTCTTT
CDR3: CASSPWTTNTEAFF

V: TRBV7-9
size: many
J: TRBJ1-1
D: NA
DNA: TGTGCCAGCAGCTTAGGGGCGGAGAACTTGAACACTGAAGCTTTCTTT
CDR3: CASSLGAENLNTEAFF

V: TRBV19
size: many
J: TRBJ2-2
D: NA
DNA: TGTGCCAGTAGTTATAGTCACCTCACCGGGGAGCTGTTTTTT
CDR3: CASSYSHLTGELFF

V: TRBV7-3
size: many
J: TRBJ2-2
D: NA
DNA: TGTGCCAGCAGCTTAACTCCTTTTACCGGGGAGCTGTTTTTT
CDR3: CASSLTPFTGELFF

V: TRBV9
size: many
J: TRBJ2-1
D: TRBD2
DNA: TGTGCCAGCAGCGAGCGGGAGGGCTCCTACAATGAGCAGTTCTTC
CDR3: CASSEREGSYNEQFF

V: TRBV7-8
size: many
J: TRBJ2-5
D: TRBD2
DNA: TGTGCCAGCAGCTTAGCGCGTCCGGGGACTAGCGGGAGCGAGAGGCAAGAGACCCAGTACTTC
CDR3: CASSLARPGTSGSERQETQYF

V: TRBV2
size: many
J: TRBJ1-1
D: NA
DNA: TGTGCCAGTTGGGCGCCGAACACTGAAGCTTTCTTT
CDR3: CASWAPNTEAFF

V: TRBV7-2
size: many
J: TRBJ2-1
D: TRBD2
DNA: TGTGCCAGCAGCTTTGCAGGACTAGGAGGTTGGAATGAGCAGTTCTTC
CDR3: CASSFAGLGGWNEQFF

V: TRBV2
size: many
J: TRBJ1-1
D: TRBD1
DNA: TGTGCCAGCAGTGAAGAGGACAGGGAGGGCACTGAAGCTTTCTTT
CDR3: CASSEEDREGTEAFF